The rows below give T cell receptor beta chains drawn from one sample of a study of blood T cell repertoires in COVID-19. Profiling relied on immunoSEQ multiplex PCR, and the TCRdb table lists in-frame clones only, not all of them. Of about 400,000 clones listed, approximately 86% are singletons. Sequencing used peripheral blood. The receptors derive from a human donor in a cohort sampled during active COVID-19. Both conserved end residues are part of each CDR3. D genes are given only for firm matches. A row's size may be missing; if present it is once, few, many or a size class.

j_call: TRBJ1-2; clone_size: -; v_call: TRBV5-1; d_call: -; cdr3_aa: CASSLGQDGYTF; cdr3_nt: TGCGCCAGCAGCTTGGGACAAGATGGCTACACCTTC
j_call: TRBJ1-2; clone_size: -; v_call: TRBV9; d_call: TRBD1; cdr3_aa: CASSVGDRGPLRYGYTF; cdr3_nt: TGTGCCAGCAGCGTAGGCGACAGGGGGCCGCTTAGGTATGGCTACACCTTC
j_call: TRBJ2-1; clone_size: -; v_call: TRBV30; d_call: TRBD1; cdr3_aa: CAWSAGQGDSEQFF; cdr3_nt: TGTGCCTGGAGTGCGGGACAGGGAGATAGTGAGCAGTTCTTC
j_call: TRBJ2-3; clone_size: -; v_call: TRBV2; d_call: -; cdr3_aa: CASSSLTRSEYF; cdr3_nt: TGTGCCAGCAGTTCTTTAACTAGGTCGGAGTATTTT
j_call: TRBJ2-7; clone_size: -; v_call: TRBV2; d_call: -; cdr3_aa: CASSEGDITTYEQYF; cdr3_nt: TGTGCCAGCAGTGAGGGGGACATAACAACCTACGAGCAGTACTTC
j_call: TRBJ2-7; clone_size: -; v_call: TRBV9; d_call: -; cdr3_aa: CASSPRDTDTAYEQYF; cdr3_nt: TGTGCCAGCAGCCCCCGGGACACCGATACCGCCTACGAGCAGTACTTC
j_call: TRBJ1-6; clone_size: -; v_call: TRBV6-5; d_call: -; cdr3_aa: CASSYGGGYNSPLHF; cdr3_nt: TGTGCCAGCAGTTACGGGGGCGGGTATAATTCACCCCTCCACTTT
j_call: TRBJ2-1; clone_size: -; v_call: TRBV9; d_call: TRBD2; cdr3_aa: CASSVDPNSGGLEQFF; cdr3_nt: TGTGCCAGCAGCGTAGACCCGAATAGCGGGGGACTTGAGCAGTTCTTC
j_call: TRBJ2-6; clone_size: few; v_call: TRBV28; d_call: -; cdr3_aa: CASSLRGVSGANVLTF; cdr3_nt: TGTGCCAGCAGTTTACGGGGAGTCTCTGGGGCCAACGTCCTGACTTTC
j_call: TRBJ1-1; clone_size: -; v_call: TRBV29-1; d_call: -; cdr3_aa: CSARVGGPEAFF; cdr3_nt: TGCAGCGCGCGGGTGGGAGGCCCTGAAGCTTTCTTT
j_call: TRBJ2-7; clone_size: -; v_call: TRBV6-5; d_call: TRBD1; cdr3_aa: CASRTGGSYEQYF; cdr3_nt: TGTGCCAGCAGGACAGGGGGCTCCTACGAGCAGTACTTC
j_call: TRBJ1-5; clone_size: -; v_call: TRBV6-5; d_call: -; cdr3_aa: CASRGGALNQPQHF; cdr3_nt: TGTGCCAGCAGGGGGGGGGCATTAAATCAGCCCCAGCATTTT
j_call: TRBJ2-5; clone_size: -; v_call: TRBV3-1/TRBV3-2; d_call: TRBD2; cdr3_aa: CASSRPGASGREETQYF; cdr3_nt: TGTGCCAGCAGCCGCCCCGGAGCTAGCGGGAGGGAAGAGACCCAGTACTTC
j_call: TRBJ2-2; clone_size: -; v_call: TRBV9; d_call: TRBD1; cdr3_aa: CASSPWTGGMTGELFF; cdr3_nt: TGTGCCAGCAGCCCCTGGACAGGTGGAATGACCGGGGAGCTGTTTTTT
j_call: TRBJ1-2; clone_size: -; v_call: TRBV19; d_call: -; cdr3_aa: CASTLTALSYGYTF; cdr3_nt: TGTGCCAGTACCTTGACAGCTTTATCCTATGGCTACACCTTC